The rows below give T cell receptor beta chains drawn from one sample of a study of blood T cell repertoires in COVID-19. Profiled with immunoSEQ multiplex PCR; TCRdb holds only in-frame clones, not every one. The sample lists tens of thousands of clones; 80% to 90% were seen once. The sequenced material came from peripheral blood. The source is a man aged 60 to 69 with active COVID-19. Both conserved end residues are part of each CDR3.

j_call v_call cdr3_aa
TRBJ2-7 TRBV6-5 CASLVGLAVMYEQYF
TRBJ2-7 TRBV18 CASSPPTGSSYEQYF
TRBJ2-5 TRBV10-2 CASSEVDQETQYF
TRBJ1-4 TRBV28 CASSLGGQGGEKLFF
TRBJ2-7 TRBV9 CASSVAGQSYEQYF
TRBJ2-1 TRBV6-5 CASSYRGLAGGEEQFF
TRBJ1-3 TRBV5-4 CASSSWTGPSGNTIYF
TRBJ2-5 TRBV7-2 CASSKREAGLGTQYF
TRBJ2-1 TRBV28 CASSSRLAGVSYNEQFF
TRBJ2-3 TRBV29-1 CSVEGGREKDTQYF
TRBJ1-1 TRBV7-9 CASSPRTANTEAFF
TRBJ2-2 TRBV4-1 CASSRSLADTGELFF
TRBJ2-7 TRBV5-5 CASSLRLAGYYEQYF
TRBJ2-7 TRBV11-2 CASSLVVGLRYF
TRBJ1-1 TRBV7-2 CASSYTGGNTEAFF
TRBJ2-7 TRBV11-1 CASSLPGQGGYEQYF
TRBJ2-1 TRBV7-7 CASSLVYSGLYNEQFF
TRBJ1-6 TRBV18 CASSQAGLGNSPLHF